The clone carrying this T cell receptor beta chain appeared many times. Arm-PCR of CDR3 regions and iRepertoire HTBI primers were used to build TCR beta libraries. Original methodology: From all samples, identification returned some 13 TRBJ and approximately 63 TRBV segments. TCRdb used MiXCR to reprocess the multiplex PCR reads, holding one entry per CDR3 protein. TCRdb's processing, not the authors' own work, is the source of the V and J calls. The sample lists around 300,000 distinct CDR3 sequences; roughly a fifth were seen once. The sample is drawn from a study of regulatory T cells in long-lasting Graves disease. Sample time point: persistent/refractory GD, antithyroid drugs over 5 years with positive TRAb. Generation of the TCR library employed RNA extracted from PBMCs. J lost 5 bases, V lost 4 bases, and 7 bases had no gene match. Germline V gene lookup returns CDR1 SEHNR and CDR2 FQNEAQ (reference sequence). The CDR3 spans 14 residues.

Sequenced material: peripheral blood mononuclear cells (PBMCs), taken when the disease was refractory, from a patient treated with antithyroid drugs. This clonotype was obtained from a female donor with Graves disease. V and J are TRBV7-9 and TRBJ2-5, with TRBD2 identical over 7 bases. Here the CDR3 DNA reads TGTGCCAGCAGCTCCACTAGCGTACGGGAGACCCAGTACTTC. This codes for CASSSTSVRETQYF.